This TCR beta chain was sequenced during a study of cytomegalovirus exposure and HLA in healthy donors. It was with 60 Vbeta and 13 Jbeta primers that the PCR ran. Using immunoSEQ multiplex PCR, the repertoire was profiled, and TCRdb retains in-frame clones only, with some absent. The top ten clones hold around 1.6% of a sample with under 200,000 clones, approximately 82% of them seen once. CDR1 is LNHDA and CDR2 is SQIVND in the germline V gene (reference sequence). CDR3 size: 15 residues. V was shortened by 3 bases and J by 2 bases, with 11 bases between the two germline ends. The source is a man in his forties or fifties in good health and CMV-seropositive. Sequencing was done on a sample of PBMCs. The V call is TRBV19, the J call TRBJ1-3, with D possibly TRBD1 on 5 matching bases. CDR3 region: CASSMAQGPGNTIYF. CDR3 DNA sequence: TGTGCCAGTAGTATGGCTCAGGGTCCTGGAAACACCATATATTTT.